This T cell receptor (beta chain) was documented in a study of neurological immune-mediated disorders. This clonotype occurred many times. Its antigen is as yet unknown. This CDR3 contains 13 residues. The germline V gene has CDR1 DFQATT and CDR2 SNEGSKA (reference sequence). V lost 5 bases to trimming and J lost 8 bases; unmatched junction nucleotides: 3. A 10-nucleotide random UMI tagged transcripts in template-switch 5'RACE cDNA synthesis. From 15-18 subjects, over 180 million TCR-beta sequences were obtained in each sequencing run. In TCRdb, the 5' RACE reads were re-called with MiXCR into one record per CDR3 protein. The sample carries 70,000 to 75,000 distinct CDR3 sequences, 12% to 15% recorded once. Study-wide results and caveats: The highest TCR clonal expansion occurred in HTLV-1-associated myelopathy; multiple sclerosis fell below healthy controls.

The time point is: longitudinal time-point 1 (baseline). A total of 2 million PBMCs stored at -80 degrees C provided the unsorted libraries. Material: PBMCs. This sequence joins TRBV20-1 and TRBJ2-1; 13 bases align to TRBD2. This sequence originates from a female donor with HTLV-1-associated myelopathy (HAM/TSP). The CDR3 sequence: CSAQTSGGYEQFF. The CDR3 DNA reads TGCAGTGCTCAGACTAGCGGGGGGTATGAGCAGTTCTTC.